A selection of T cell receptor beta chains follows, all from one sample in a study of blood T cell repertoires in COVID-19. Using immunoSEQ multiplex PCR, the repertoire was profiled, and TCRdb retains in-frame clones only, with some absent. The table records fewer than 250,000 clones, 80% to 90% of them present only once. The sample comprised peripheral blood. These receptors came from a woman aged 45-65 years with active or convalescent COVID-19. CDR3s include the opening cysteine and the closing phenylalanine or tryptophan. Each record gives: CDR3 DNA, CDR3 protein, J gene, clone size, D gene, V gene. D genes are given only for firm matches. For some rows the clone size is stated as once, few or many, or as a class when expanded; others skip it.

CDR3nt: TGTGCCAGCAGTCCCGGGACAGGGGGCTCCTACGAGCAGTACTTC
CDR3aa: CASSPGTGGSYEQYF
j_gene: TRBJ2-7
abundance: .
d_gene: TRBD1
v_gene: TRBV6-5

CDR3nt: TGTGCCAGCAGCCCGCAGGGGGGAATTGAAGCTTTCTTT
CDR3aa: CASSPQGGIEAFF
j_gene: TRBJ1-1
abundance: few
d_gene: TRBD1
v_gene: TRBV9

CDR3nt: TGCAGCGCCGCCCGGACAGGGGGCCTCACTGAAGCTTTCTTT
CDR3aa: CSAARTGGLTEAFF
j_gene: TRBJ1-1
abundance: .
d_gene: TRBD1
v_gene: TRBV29-1

CDR3nt: TGTGCCAGCAGCTTGGGGACAGGGGGTAATAGCGAGCAGTACTTC
CDR3aa: CASSLGTGGNSEQYF
j_gene: TRBJ2-7
abundance: .
d_gene: TRBD1
v_gene: TRBV7-9

CDR3nt: TGTGCCAGCAGGAAAACAGGGCTCCAAAAACTGTTTTTT
CDR3aa: CASRKTGLQKLFF
j_gene: TRBJ1-4
abundance: .
d_gene: .
v_gene: TRBV28

CDR3nt: TGTGCCAGCTGGGGTAGCGGGCTCACCTACAATGAGCAGTTCTTC
CDR3aa: CASWGSGLTYNEQFF
j_gene: TRBJ2-1
abundance: once
d_gene: TRBD2
v_gene: TRBV6-6

CDR3nt: TGTGCCAGCTCATCCGGACAGGGCTCAAGTTGGCCCCAGCATTTT
CDR3aa: CASSSGQGSSWPQHF
j_gene: TRBJ1-5
abundance: .
d_gene: TRBD1
v_gene: TRBV18

CDR3nt: TGTGCCAGCAGTTTACGGTCCGAGCAGTACTTC
CDR3aa: CASSLRSEQYF
j_gene: TRBJ2-7
abundance: once
d_gene: .
v_gene: TRBV28

CDR3nt: TGTGCCAGCAGTAAGGGTGGACTAGCGGGAGGGCAAGAGACCCAGTACTTC
CDR3aa: CASSKGGLAGGQETQYF
j_gene: TRBJ2-5
abundance: .
d_gene: TRBD2
v_gene: TRBV25-1

CDR3nt: TGTGCCAGCAGCTGGGACAGGGGGTCTGAAGCTTTCTTT
CDR3aa: CASSWDRGSEAFF
j_gene: TRBJ1-1
abundance: .
d_gene: TRBD1
v_gene: TRBV5-6

CDR3nt: TGTGCCAGCAGACCTGCTTGGACAGGGAACTATGGCTACACCTTC
CDR3aa: CASRPAWTGNYGYTF
j_gene: TRBJ1-2
abundance: .
d_gene: TRBD1
v_gene: TRBV6-5

CDR3nt: TGCGCCAGCAGCCAAGATTCCGTACAGGGCGCATTGAACACTGAAGCTTTCTTT
CDR3aa: CASSQDSVQGALNTEAFF
j_gene: TRBJ1-1
abundance: .
d_gene: .
v_gene: TRBV4-1

CDR3nt: TGTGCCAGCAGCTCCGACACCCAGGGGTTCGGTGAAAAACTGTTTTTT
CDR3aa: CASSSDTQGFGEKLFF
j_gene: TRBJ1-4
abundance: .
d_gene: .
v_gene: TRBV3-1/TRBV3-2

CDR3nt: TGTGCCAGCAGTTCGGGAGACCAGGGAATTTTCAATGAGCAGTTCTTC
CDR3aa: CASSSGDQGIFNEQFF
j_gene: TRBJ2-1
abundance: .
d_gene: .
v_gene: TRBV6-5

CDR3nt: TGCAGCGTCGGTCTAGCGGGAGACTACAATGAGCAGTTCTTC
CDR3aa: CSVGLAGDYNEQFF
j_gene: TRBJ2-1
abundance: .
d_gene: TRBD2
v_gene: TRBV29-1

CDR3nt: TGTGCCAGCAGCCAAAGCCTTTATTCACCCCTCCACTTT
CDR3aa: CASSQSLYSPLHF
j_gene: TRBJ1-6
abundance: few
d_gene: .
v_gene: TRBV7-3

CDR3nt: TGTGCCAGCAGTTTACCGGGACAGGGGGTGAGGGGGGTGGAGCAGTTCTTC
CDR3aa: CASSLPGQGVRGVEQFF
j_gene: TRBJ2-1
abundance: .
d_gene: TRBD1
v_gene: TRBV28

CDR3nt: TGTGCCACCTACCAGGGGGCGCAAGAAAAACTGTTTTTT
CDR3aa: CATYQGAQEKLFF
j_gene: TRBJ1-4
abundance: .
d_gene: TRBD1
v_gene: TRBV6-8

CDR3nt: TGCGCCAGCAGCTTGGAGGGGGCGGGTGGAAACACCATATATTTT
CDR3aa: CASSLEGAGGNTIYF
j_gene: TRBJ1-3
abundance: .
d_gene: TRBD1
v_gene: TRBV5-1

CDR3nt: TGTGCCAGTAATTTCGGGACAGGGGGTGGAAAACTGTTTTTT
CDR3aa: CASNFGTGGGKLFF
j_gene: TRBJ1-4
abundance: few
d_gene: TRBD1
v_gene: TRBV5-5

CDR3nt: TGTGCCAGCGAGGGGACAGGGGTTGGTGAGCAGTACTTC
CDR3aa: CASEGTGVGEQYF
j_gene: TRBJ2-7
abundance: .
d_gene: TRBD1
v_gene: TRBV2

CDR3nt: TGTGCCAGCAGCAACAGGCAGACGTACTATGGCTACACCTTC
CDR3aa: CASSNRQTYYGYTF
j_gene: TRBJ1-2
abundance: .
d_gene: .
v_gene: TRBV6-5

CDR3nt: TGTGCCAGCTCGGACAGTTCCTACAATGAGCAGTTCTTC
CDR3aa: CASSDSSYNEQFF
j_gene: TRBJ2-1
abundance: .
d_gene: .
v_gene: TRBV7-3

CDR3nt: TGTGCCAGCTCCCGAGGACAGTCTAATGAAAAACTGTTTTTT
CDR3aa: CASSRGQSNEKLFF
j_gene: TRBJ1-4
abundance: .
d_gene: .
v_gene: TRBV18

CDR3nt: TGTGCCAGCTCACCAGGGGAGGGTGGCTACACCTTC
CDR3aa: CASSPGEGGYTF
j_gene: TRBJ1-2
abundance: .
d_gene: .
v_gene: TRBV18

CDR3nt: TGTGCCAGCAGCCAGAACCAGAACTATGGCTACACCTTC
CDR3aa: CASSQNQNYGYTF
j_gene: TRBJ1-2
abundance: few
d_gene: .
v_gene: TRBV14

CDR3nt: TGTGCCAGCAGTGGGAGGGGGCCTACCGGCAATGAGCAGTTCTTC
CDR3aa: CASSGRGPTGNEQFF
j_gene: TRBJ2-1
abundance: .
d_gene: .
v_gene: TRBV2

CDR3nt: TGCGCCAGCATGGTAGAGCGGGCCTACAATGAGCAGTTCTTC
CDR3aa: CASMVERAYNEQFF
j_gene: TRBJ2-1
abundance: .
d_gene: .
v_gene: TRBV5-1

CDR3nt: TGCGCCAGCAGCTTGGCCCCGGGGGGGGGAAATTCACCCCTCCACTTT
CDR3aa: CASSLAPGGGNSPLHF
j_gene: TRBJ1-6
abundance: .
d_gene: .
v_gene: TRBV5-1

CDR3nt: TGTGCCAGCAGTAACAGGGTCGCGCAGCCCCAGCATTTT
CDR3aa: CASSNRVAQPQHF
j_gene: TRBJ1-5
abundance: .
d_gene: .
v_gene: TRBV6-5

CDR3nt: TGTGCCAGCAGCTCCAGGACAGCGGATGGCTACACCTTC
CDR3aa: CASSSRTADGYTF
j_gene: TRBJ1-2
abundance: .
d_gene: .
v_gene: TRBV3-1/TRBV3-2

CDR3nt: TGTGCCAGCAGCACCCAGCGGGGCACAGATACGCAGTATTTT
CDR3aa: CASSTQRGTDTQYF
j_gene: TRBJ2-3
abundance: .
d_gene: .
v_gene: TRBV3-1/TRBV3-2

CDR3nt: TGTGCCAGCAGTGAACTGCCGAGTAGGGGCGGGACCCAGTACTTC
CDR3aa: CASSELPSRGGTQYF
j_gene: TRBJ2-5
abundance: .
d_gene: .
v_gene: TRBV6-1

CDR3nt: TGTGCCAGCAGCTTATTTCTAGCGGGGGGGTTAGCCAAAAACATTCAGTACTTC
CDR3aa: CASSLFLAGGLAKNIQYF
j_gene: TRBJ2-4
abundance: .
d_gene: TRBD2
v_gene: TRBV7-8

CDR3nt: TGTGGGCTAGGGGGCTCGGGTTCACCCCTCCACTTT
CDR3aa: CGLGGSGSPLHF
j_gene: TRBJ1-6
abundance: .
d_gene: TRBD1
v_gene: TRBV28

CDR3nt: TGTGCCAGCAGTCCACAGGGGACAGGGGGGTCTGAAGCTTTCTTT
CDR3aa: CASSPQGTGGSEAFF
j_gene: TRBJ1-1
abundance: .
d_gene: TRBD1
v_gene: TRBV6-5